These T cell receptor beta chains were read from a single sample in a study of blood T cell repertoires in COVID-19. The assay was immunoSEQ multiplex PCR, and TCRdb's table has in-frame clones only and misses some. The sample contains roughly 58,000 clones, about three quarters of which appear only once. The sample comprised peripheral blood. Every receptor here comes from a man aged 50 to 60 with active or convalescent COVID-19. Both conserved end residues are part of each CDR3. D genes are given only for firm matches. Some rows have no size entry. The others give once, few or many, or a class for an expanded clone.

TRBJ1-1 | NA | NA | TRBV5-1 | CASSEQGFEAEAFF | TGCGCCAGCAGCGAACAGGGATTTGAGGCTGAAGCTTTCTTT
TRBJ2-1 | TRBD2 | NA | TRBV18 | CASSQGLADYNEQFF | TGTGCCAGCTCACAGGGACTAGCGGACTACAATGAGCAGTTCTTC
TRBJ2-1 | TRBD2 | NA | TRBV7-8 | CASSFLAGAYNEQFF | TGTGCCAGCAGCTTTCTAGCGGGAGCCTACAATGAGCAGTTCTTC
TRBJ1-1 | TRBD1 | NA | TRBV5-4 | CASSWRQGMNTEAFF | TGTGCCAGCAGCTGGAGACAGGGTATGAACACTGAAGCTTTCTTT
TRBJ1-3 | NA | NA | TRBV28 | CASSLLFDVEAVGNTIYF | TGTGCCAGCAGTTTATTGTTCGACGTTGAGGCCGTGGGAAACACCATATATTTT
TRBJ2-7 | NA | NA | TRBV12-3/TRBV12-4 | CASSSGLVYEQYF | TGTGCCAGCAGCTCAGGGTTAGTCTACGAGCAGTACTTC
TRBJ1-6 | TRBD1 | once | TRBV6-1 | CASSDWDRQNSPLHF | TGTGCCAGCAGTGATTGGGACAGGCAAAATTCACCCCTCCACTTT
TRBJ1-2 | NA | few | TRBV5-5 | CASSLSGNYGYTF | TGTGCCAGCAGCTTGTCAGGGAACTATGGCTACACCTTC
TRBJ2-3 | NA | once | TRBV24-1 | CATSDPTWGADTQYF | TGTGCCACCAGTGATCCCACATGGGGGGCAGATACGCAGTATTTT
TRBJ2-7 | TRBD1 | NA | TRBV7-2 | CASSTLQGAEQYF | TGTGCCAGCAGCACACTACAGGGGGCCGAGCAGTACTTC
TRBJ2-2 | NA | NA | TRBV7-2 | CASSLDRPNTGELFF | TGTGCCAGCAGCTTAGACAGACCCAACACCGGGGAGCTGTTTTTT
TRBJ2-1 | NA | NA | TRBV12-3/TRBV12-4 | CASSLRDEQFF | TGTGCCAGCAGTTTACGGGATGAGCAGTTCTTC
TRBJ2-3 | TRBD2 | few | TRBV7-6 | CASSLELAGGTDTQYF | TGTGCCAGCAGCCTGGAATTAGCGGGAGGCACAGATACGCAGTATTTT
TRBJ2-7 | NA | NA | TRBV6-2/TRBV6-3 | CASSYSSSYEQYF | TGTGCCAGCAGTTACTCTAGCTCCTACGAGCAGTACTTC
TRBJ2-3 | NA | NA | TRBV20-1 | CSASYGDTQYF | TGCAGTGCTAGTTACGGAGATACGCAGTATTTT
TRBJ1-1 | NA | few | TRBV5-1 | CASSLVGGGNTEAFF | TGCGCCAGCAGCTTGGTGGGAGGTGGGAACACTGAAGCTTTCTTT
TRBJ2-1 | NA | NA | TRBV7-9 | CASSIETSAQFF | TGTGCCAGCAGCATCGAAACTAGTGCGCAGTTCTTC
TRBJ1-4 | NA | NA | TRBV18 | CASSHSPRETNEKLFF | TGTGCCAGCTCACACTCTCCGAGGGAAACTAATGAAAAACTGTTTTTT
TRBJ2-7 | TRBD1 | NA | TRBV5-1 | CASSPAGTGFYEQYF | TGCGCCAGCAGCCCCGCCGGGACAGGGTTCTACGAGCAGTACTTC
TRBJ1-2 | NA | few | TRBV6-2/TRBV6-3 | CASSLTVRYGYTF | TGTGCCAGCAGCCTGACAGTCCGTTATGGCTACACCTTC
TRBJ1-1 | NA | NA | TRBV11-2 | CASSLRQGHTEAFF | TGTGCCAGCAGCTTACGTCAGGGTCACACTGAAGCTTTCTTT
TRBJ2-2 | NA | NA | TRBV7-2 | CASSLDRYTGELFF | TGTGCCAGCAGCCTTGACAGGTACACCGGGGAGCTGTTTTTT
TRBJ1-5 | NA | NA | TRBV5-1 | CASSLGQSNQPQHF | TGCGCCAGCAGCTTGGGTCAGAGCAATCAGCCCCAGCATTTT
TRBJ1-2 | TRBD1 | NA | TRBV19 | CASGYSGTGGRGYTF | TGTGCCAGTGGTTATTCCGGGACAGGGGGGAGAGGCTACACCTTC
TRBJ1-5 | NA | NA | TRBV6-2/TRBV6-3 | CASSPTGNQPQHF | TGTGCCAGCAGCCCAACCGGGAATCAGCCCCAGCATTTT
TRBJ1-1 | TRBD1 | NA | TRBV18 | CASSPTTGANTEAFF | TGTGCCAGCTCACCAACGACAGGGGCGAACACTGAAGCTTTCTTT
TRBJ1-3 | NA | few | TRBV7-9 | CASSSDLGNTIYF | TGTGCCAGCAGCTCGGACTTAGGAAACACCATATATTTT
TRBJ1-3 | TRBD1 | NA | TRBV3-1/TRBV3-2 | CASSPAPGQGANTIYF | TGTGCCAGCAGCCCCGCTCCGGGACAGGGGGCGAACACCATATATTTT
TRBJ1-1 | TRBD1 | NA | TRBV7-3 | CASSQQQGMTEAFF | TGTGCCAGCAGCCAACAACAGGGGATGACTGAAGCTTTCTTT
TRBJ1-6 | TRBD1 | NA | TRBV5-5 | CASSLLGTGLNSPLHF | TGTGCCAGCAGCTTGTTGGGGACAGGGCTTAATTCACCCCTCCACTTT
TRBJ2-7 | NA | NA | TRBV29-1 | CSVTEGGTASGEQYF | TGCAGCGTGACTGAAGGGGGTACGGCAAGTGGCGAGCAGTACTTC
TRBJ2-4 | TRBD2 | NA | TRBV2 | CASSEADGTSNIQYF | TGTGCCAGCAGTGAAGCGGACGGGACTAGTAACATTCAGTACTTC
TRBJ2-7 | TRBD2 | NA | TRBV7-3 | CASSLHGRGVYEQYF | TGTGCCAGCAGCTTACACGGGAGGGGTGTTTACGAGCAGTACTTC
TRBJ1-1 | NA | NA | TRBV10-3 | CATWGRGLGLEAFF | TGTGCCACCTGGGGCAGGGGTCTCGGACTTGAAGCTTTCTTT
TRBJ2-1 | TRBD1 | NA | TRBV5-5 | CASSWPGQGVLEQFF | TGTGCCAGCAGCTGGCCGGGACAGGGGGTTTTAGAGCAGTTCTTC
TRBJ2-1 | TRBD2 | NA | TRBV9 | CASSVLASGLNSEQFF | TGTGCCAGCAGCGTATTGGCTAGCGGGCTGAATAGTGAGCAGTTCTTC
TRBJ2-1 | NA | NA | TRBV19 | CASSILVGGGSEQFF | TGTGCCAGTAGTATATTGGTAGGGGGGGGAAGCGAGCAGTTCTTC
TRBJ2-2 | TRBD2 | NA | TRBV4-1 | CASSQEGLAGGFGELFF | TGCGCCAGCAGCCAAGAGGGACTAGCGGGGGGGTTCGGGGAGCTGTTTTTT
TRBJ2-3 | TRBD2 | NA | TRBV6-1 | CASSKERGSSGGTQYF | TGTGCCAGCAGTAAAGAGCGGGGCTCCTCCGGGGGTACGCAGTATTTT
TRBJ2-3 | TRBD2 | NA | TRBV7-2 | CASSLDGAGGNTDTQYF | TGTGCCAGCAGCTTAGATGGAGCGGGGGGGAACACAGATACGCAGTATTTT
TRBJ2-3 | TRBD1 | NA | TRBV5-1 | CASRKGQGGSDTQYF | TGCGCCAGCAGAAAGGGACAGGGCGGTTCAGATACGCAGTATTTT
TRBJ1-2 | NA | few | TRBV21-1 | CASEPTVGFDGHGYTF | TGTGCCAGCGAACCGACCGTCGGGTTCGACGGCCATGGCTACACCTTC
TRBJ1-3 | TRBD1 | NA | TRBV27 | CASSLTGGPGNTIYF | TGTGCCAGCAGTCTCACAGGGGGCCCTGGAAACACCATATATTTT
TRBJ1-1 | NA | once | TRBV18 | CASSPFPRQNTEAFF | TGTGCCAGCTCACCATTTCCCAGACAGAACACTGAAGCTTTCTTT
TRBJ2-2 | TRBD1 | NA | TRBV29-1 | CSVDRGGTGELFF | TGCAGCGTGGACAGGGGAGGAACCGGGGAGCTGTTTTTT
TRBJ2-3 | TRBD2 | NA | TRBV28 | CASSASGNSDTQYF | TGTGCCAGCAGTGCTAGCGGGAATTCAGATACGCAGTATTTT
TRBJ1-2 | NA | once | TRBV6-5 | CASRRRVDYGYTF | TGTGCCAGCAGAAGGAGAGTTGACTATGGCTACACCTTC
TRBJ2-1 | TRBD2 | NA | TRBV3-1/TRBV3-2 | CASSLLGLAGGHEQFF | TGTGCCAGCAGCCTCCTGGGACTAGCGGGTGGCCATGAGCAGTTCTTC
TRBJ2-2 | TRBD2 | NA | TRBV19 | CASSMTSGANTGELFF | TGTGCCAGTAGTATGACTAGCGGGGCGAACACCGGGGAGCTGTTTTTT
TRBJ2-2 | NA | NA | TRBV29-1 | CSVGDRTGELFF | TGCAGCGTTGGCGACAGGACCGGGGAGCTGTTTTTT